This T cell receptor beta chain emerged from a study of Ad26.COV2.S vaccination and SARS-CoV-2 variants. Findings and caveats of the study: CD8+ and CD4+ T cells specific for spike reportedly responded with substantial breadth after vaccination.

Only in-frame clones appear in the TCRdb table, and some are missing; sequencing was by immunoSEQ multiplex PCR. The table has hundreds of thousands of clones, roughly 90% seen once. Trimming removed 2 bases at V and 7 bases at J, with 4 bases between. The CDR3 sequence is 11 residues long. Points on this clone: Its antigen remains unidentified.

Sample treatment: approximately 18 received Ad26.COV2.S at low or high dose, single or two shots; roughly 5 received placebo; per-sample allocation not given. Sample collection was performed on day 63 after the first vaccine or placebo injection. Participants' vaccine, an Ad26 vector, delivered Wuhan-strain SARS-CoV-2 spike. The chain couples TRBV12-3 or TRBV12-4 to TRBJ2-3; no clear D. This TCR came from a person between 18 and 65 years old who received the Ad26.COV2.S COVID-19 vaccine or a placebo. The input for sequencing was peripheral blood, taken in a trial of Ad26.COV2.S vaccine versus placebo. The CDR3 DNA reads TGTGCCAGCAGTTTACTGCATACGCAGTATTTT. Residues: CASSLLHTQYF.